This TCR beta chain is drawn from a study of blood T cell repertoires in COVID-19. Across the whole study: PBMCs, B-cell-depleted T cells, or T cells provided the cDNA or gDNA that made up the material.

The CDR3 covers 13 residues. Germline V gene sequence: CDR1 SGHRS, CDR2 YFSETQ. The germline V and J ends were trimmed by 4 bases and 4 bases, with 11 bases remaining between them. Original handling: Estimation of nucleated cell counts relied on the amplification of reference gene primers. Assay: immunoSEQ multiplex PCR; the TCRdb copy retains only in-frame clones and omits some. Clonal size and the V and J genes are those of that table, whereas D and trimming came from the DNA. The sample carries about 110,000 clones, about 85% recorded once. Sample: peripheral blood. This sequence joins TRBV5-1 and TRBJ2-5; weak D call: TRBD2 (6 bases). The sequence came from a man aged 40-49 years with acute or convalescent COVID-19. This CDR3 reads CASSRGLRETQYF. The CDR3 coding sequence is TGCGCCAGCAGCAGGGGACTCAGAGAGACCCAGTACTTC.